This T cell receptor beta chain was retrieved from a study of somatic mutations in cytotoxic T cells in rheumatoid arthritis. General study results and limits: Some patients, about an eighth of the roughly 65, had a largest CD8+ clone that exceeded 20% of CD8+ cells. Levels of CD8+ T-cell clonality in rheumatoid arthritis patients were statistically indistinguishable from those seen in age-matched healthy controls, with no significant difference.

Blood donors served as healthy controls; their median age was around 57 years (range roughly 20-75), and less than 60% were female. To note about this clone: Antigen unknown.

The CDR3 contains 17 residues. Germline CDR1 reads SGDLS; CDR2 reads YYNGEE. V dropped 3 bases and J dropped 2 bases, with 19 bases sitting between them. Profiled with immunoSEQ multiplex PCR; TCRdb holds only in-frame clones, not every one. The repertoire holds fewer than 25,000 clones, with around 79% as singletons. The sequenced sample was CD8+ T cells sorted from blood. This sequence originates from a woman between 50 and 59 years old in good health. The chain recombines TRBV9 with TRBJ2-3; weak D call: TRBD2 (7 bases). CDR3 DNA sequence: TGTGCCAGCAGCGATCCGATGACGGGGGGCCCCACAGATACGCAGTATTTT. It translates to CASSDPMTGGPTDTQYF. The full variable domain, with the rest looked up from reference TRBV9 and TRBJ2-3, is DSGVTQTPKHLITATGQRVTLRCSPRSGDLSVYWYQQSLDQGLQFLIQYYNGEERAKGNILERFSAQQFPDLHSELNLSSLELGDSALYFCASSDPMTGGPTDTQYFGPGTRLTVL.